The rows below give T cell receptor beta chains drawn from one sample of a study of shared clonotypes between healthy human individuals. Data came from immunoSEQ multiplex PCR; TCRdb stores just in-frame clones and leaves some out. The table shows more than 2,000,000 clones, with 85% to 95% occurring only once. The specimen was naive CD4+ T cells from PBMCs. All receptors come from a man between 18 and 29 years old in good health. Some clones in this sample may be carry-over from other donors' samples. Both conserved end residues are part of each CDR3. Each record gives: CDR3 length, V gene, clone size, J gene, D gene, CDR3 DNA, CDR3 protein. A D gene is named only where the DNA matches it firmly. Part of the rows lack a size; the others show once, few, many or a class for expanded clones.

15	TRBV28	NA	TRBJ2-7	NA	TGTGCCAGCACCCTGCCCGGGGGCCCATCCTACGAGCAGTACTTC	CASTLPGGPSYEQYF
18	TRBV5-1	NA	TRBJ2-5	TRBD2	TGCGCCAGCAGCCCGACTAGCGGGAGAGAGTGGGGCCAAGAGACCCAGTACTTC	CASSPTSGREWGQETQYF
15	TRBV7-2	NA	TRBJ2-1	TRBD2	TGTGCCAGCAGCTTAGGCCCTAGCGGCTACAATGAGCAGTTCTTC	CASSLGPSGYNEQFF
14	TRBV5-1	NA	TRBJ2-5	NA	TGCGCCAGCAGCTACACTAGCAGCAGAGAGACCCAGTACTTC	CASSYTSSRETQYF
10	TRBV28	NA	TRBJ2-1	TRBD2	TGTGCCAGCACCAAGCGGGAGTGGTTCTTC	CASTKREWFF
13	TRBV5-4	NA	TRBJ1-2	TRBD1	TGTGCCAGCAGCTTCGAGGGGGCGCCTGGCTACACCTTC	CASSFEGAPGYTF
15	TRBV30	NA	TRBJ1-2	NA	TGTGCCTGGACTAATGGACAGTTTCACCCAAGTGGCTACACCTTC	CAWTNGQFHPSGYTF
14	TRBV10-3	NA	TRBJ2-1	TRBD1	TGTGCCATCAGTGACCGGGACAGTCACAATGAGCAGTTCTTC	CAISDRDSHNEQFF
16	TRBV6-6	NA	TRBJ1-5	NA	TGTGCCAGCAGTTACTCCGCCCCCAATAGCAATCAGCCCCAGCATTTT	CASSYSAPNSNQPQHF
15	TRBV15	NA	TRBJ1-5	TRBD1	TGTGCCACCAGCAGACCCAGGGGGCAGAATCAGCCCCAGCATTTT	CATSRPRGQNQPQHF
13	TRBV10-1	NA	TRBJ2-1	NA	TGCGCCAGCAGTGATGGACAGTACAATGAGCAGTTCTTC	CASSDGQYNEQFF
16	TRBV28	NA	TRBJ1-2	TRBD1	TGTGCCAGCAGTTTATTTGAGGGGGCCTGGAACTATGGCTACACCTTC	CASSLFEGAWNYGYTF
15	TRBV28	few	TRBJ1-4	TRBD1	TGTGCCAGCAGTTCCCGGGACAGGATTAATGAAAAACTGTTTTTT	CASSSRDRINEKLFF
14	TRBV27	few	TRBJ2-7	NA	TGTGCCAGCAGAACATACAGCGACAGATACGAGCAGTACTTC	CASRTYSDRYEQYF
14	TRBV11-1	NA	TRBJ2-3	NA	TGTGCCAGCAGCCCGCTGGGAAGGGCAGATACGCAGTATTTT	CASSPLGRADTQYF
13	TRBV7-9	few	TRBJ1-1	NA	TGTGCCAGCAGCCCAGTGGTGGGCACTGAAGCTTTCTTT	CASSPVVGTEAFF
13	TRBV7-3	NA	TRBJ2-3	NA	TGTGCCAGCAGCTTAGACCGCACAGATACGCAGTATTTT	CASSLDRTDTQYF
14	TRBV6-1	NA	TRBJ2-7	NA	TGTGCCAGCACCCGGACAGCCACCTCCTACGAGCAGTACTTC	CASTRTATSYEQYF
16	TRBV5-6	NA	TRBJ1-4	NA	TGTGCCAGCAGCGCGGGAGGGCCGGGTGCTAATGAAAAACTGTTTTTT	CASSAGGPGANEKLFF
16	TRBV5-1	NA	TRBJ2-2	TRBD1	TGCGCCAGCAGCGGAACCGGGACAGGGAACACCGGGGAGCTGTTTTTT	CASSGTGTGNTGELFF
14	TRBV29-1	NA	TRBJ2-4	NA	TGCAGCGTTGCGCGCCTAGGAGCCAAAAACATTCAGTACTTC	CSVARLGAKNIQYF
16	TRBV7-2	NA	TRBJ2-1	TRBD2	TGTGCCAGCAGCTTAAGTTCGCTAGCGGGAACTAATGAGCAGTTCTTC	CASSLSSLAGTNEQFF
12	TRBV29-1	NA	TRBJ2-7	NA	TGCAGCGTAGCAAAGGGTTCCAATGAGCAGTACTTC	CSVAKGSNEQYF
13	TRBV11-3	NA	TRBJ2-5	TRBD2	TGTGCCAGCAGCCCCGCCGGGGGGGAGACCCAGTACTTC	CASSPAGGETQYF
14	TRBV11-2	NA	TRBJ2-7	NA	TGTGCCAGCAGCTCCCACTGGACAGTCGACGAGCAGTACTTC	CASSSHWTVDEQYF
16	TRBV19	NA	TRBJ1-4	NA	TGTGCCAGTAGTGTTCAGGTTTCGCGTGACCTTGAAAAACTGTTTTTT	CASSVQVSRDLEKLFF
15	TRBV5-1	NA	TRBJ2-7	TRBD2	TGCGCCAGCAGCCGACTAGCGGGAGGTTCCTACGAGCAGTACTTC	CASSRLAGGSYEQYF
12	TRBV6-1	NA	TRBJ2-1	NA	TGTGCCAGCAGAGCCGGTGGGGGTGAGCAGTTCTTC	CASRAGGGEQFF
12	TRBV18	NA	TRBJ1-2	NA	TGTGCCAGCTCACTCACTAACTATGGCTACACCTTC	CASSLTNYGYTF
14	TRBV10-3	NA	TRBJ2-1	NA	TGTGCCATCAGTGAGTCGGGGGGTGGCAATCAGCAGTTCTTC	CAISESGGGNQQFF
15	TRBV7-3	NA	TRBJ1-1	NA	TGTGCCAGCAGCTTAAGGGCCAGGGGGAACACTGAAGCTTTCTTT	CASSLRARGNTEAFF
15	TRBV18	NA	TRBJ2-7	TRBD2	TGTGCCAGCTCACAATCTAGCGGGAGGCTTTACGAGCAGTACTTC	CASSQSSGRLYEQYF
14	TRBV28	once	TRBJ1-5	TRBD1	TGTGCCAGCAGTTCACAGGGGGCTCACCAGCCCCAGCATTTT	CASSSQGAHQPQHF
16	TRBV9	NA	TRBJ2-7	TRBD2	TGTGCCAGCAGCGTAGCCGGGACTAGCAATCCCTACGAGCAGTACTTC	CASSVAGTSNPYEQYF
15	TRBV14	few	TRBJ2-7	NA	TGTGCCAGCAGCCAAGGAGGCTGGTACAACTACGAGCAGTACTTC	CASSQGGWYNYEQYF
16	TRBV10-3	NA	TRBJ2-3	NA	TGTGCCATCAGTGAGGAGTTAGCGGTCGTCACAGATACGCAGTATTTT	CAISEELAVVTDTQYF
13	TRBV6-1	NA	TRBJ2-7	NA	TGTGCCAGCAGTGAAGCGCCATTTTCGGAACAGTACTTC	CASSEAPFSEQYF
13	TRBV6-5	NA	TRBJ1-5	NA	TGTGCCAGCTCAGAGAGAGCACGTCAGCCCCAGCATTTT	CASSERARQPQHF
16	TRBV19	NA	TRBJ2-7	NA	TGTGCCAGTAGTATGGGTCGGAGGGGCGGATCTTACGAGCAGTACTTC	CASSMGRRGGSYEQYF
15	TRBV5-6	NA	TRBJ1-1	NA	TGTGCCAGCAGCTTGGGCAGGCGACTGAACACTGAAGCTTTCTTT	CASSLGRRLNTEAFF
14	TRBV2	NA	TRBJ1-1	NA	TGTGCCAGCAGACCTCCCGGGGCGCCCACTGAAGCTTTCTTT	CASRPPGAPTEAFF
15	TRBV28	NA	TRBJ1-2	NA	TGTGCCAGCAGTTTAGGAGGCGCCCAGGACTATGGCTACACCTTC	CASSLGGAQDYGYTF
13	TRBV5-1	NA	TRBJ2-5	NA	TGCGCCAGCAGCTGGTCCGACCAAGAGACCCAGTACTTC	CASSWSDQETQYF
14	TRBV5-1	once	TRBJ1-2	TRBD1	TGCGCCAGCAGCTCTAGACAGGGTGACTATGGCTACACCTTC	CASSSRQGDYGYTF
12	TRBV28	NA	TRBJ2-5	NA	TGTGCCAGCAGTTTATACGGGGAGACCCAGTACTTC	CASSLYGETQYF
14	TRBV5-4	NA	TRBJ2-7	TRBD1	TGTGCCAGCAGCGATGGGACAGGACCCTACGAGCAGTACTTC	CASSDGTGPYEQYF
16	TRBV28	NA	TRBJ2-3	TRBD2	TGTGCCAGCAGTTTGTCTAGCGGGAGGGCCTTTGATACGCAGTATTTT	CASSLSSGRAFDTQYF
16	TRBV6-1	NA	TRBJ2-3	NA	TGTGCCAGCAGTGAAGGCGGGGGCCGACTCACAGATACGCAGTATTTT	CASSEGGGRLTDTQYF
14	TRBV6-1	NA	TRBJ2-1	NA	TGTGCCAGCGAGTTACAGGGAACCTACAATGAGCAGTTCTTC	CASELQGTYNEQFF
15	TRBV7-3	NA	TRBJ2-1	TRBD2	TGTGCCAGCAGCTTATACAGCGGGAGCGGTAATGAGCAGTTCTTC	CASSLYSGSGNEQFF
13	TRBV7-9	NA	TRBJ1-6	NA	TGTGCCAGCACCATTAGTGGGGATTCACCCCTCCACTTT	CASTISGDSPLHF
13	TRBV6-5	NA	TRBJ2-1	TRBD1	TGTGCCAGCAGGGGGACAGGGAAGGGTGAGCAGTTCTTC	CASRGTGKGEQFF
13	TRBV6-1	NA	TRBJ1-1	TRBD1	TGTGCCATCAAAGACAGGGTGGGCACTGAAGCTTTCTTT	CAIKDRVGTEAFF
15	TRBV14	NA	TRBJ2-7	NA	TGTGCCAGCAGCCAAGGGAGCCAGGGAAACTACGAGCAGTACTTC	CASSQGSQGNYEQYF